This entry lists 7 T cell receptor beta chains sequenced from one sample in a study of shared clonotypes between healthy human individuals. The method was immunoSEQ multiplex PCR; TCRdb's version includes in-frame clones alone and lacks a portion of them. The table records 2 million to 2.5 million clones, about 95% of them present only once. Terminally differentiated effector memory CD45RA+ cells were excluded from the naive CD8 cells, which were CD45RO-negative and positively selected for CCR7. Sequenced sample: naive CD8+ T cells sorted from blood. All receptors come from a young man in good health.

A note on this clone: Other DNA sequences from this sample encode an identical CDR3 as well. The chain has TRBV9 and TRBJ1-2; D unclear. CDR1 SGDLS and CDR2 YYNGEE come from the germline V gene. This CDR3 comprises 13 residues. V was cut by 3 bases and J by 0 bases, with 6 bases left in between. The CDR3 region has the DNA TGTGCCAGCAGCGGGACCGCTAACTATGGCTACACCTTC. Translation gives CASSGTANYGYTF.

A few counts support this clone. The chain has TRBV5-4 and TRBJ1-6; the D is unclear. Germline CDR1 is SGHNT and CDR2 is YYREEE (reference sequence). The V end lost 5 bases, the J end lost 7 bases, and 31 bases lay between the germline ends. This CDR3 has 20 residues. The CDR3 DNA sequence: TGTGCCAGCAGTAATTTAGTTAAGGATGTTGGTACCCATCCCAATTCACCCCTCCACTTT. Translated: CASSNLVKDVGTHPNSPLHF.

J is TRBJ1-2 and V is TRBV4-3, with D perhaps TRBD1 (5 bases). Germline V gene data show CDR1 as LGHNA and CDR2 as YSLEER. Trimming took 0 bases from V and 4 from J, leaving 12 bases between them. The CDR3 extends over 15 amino acids. CDR3 sequence reads: CASSQDGTPLYGYTF. The CDR3 nucleotides read TGCGCCAGCAGCCAAGACGGGACTCCCCTCTATGGCTACACCTTC.

The chain carries TRBV30 and TRBJ1-1; 7 bases map to TRBD1. In germline, CDR1 is GTSNPN, CDR2 SVGIG (reference sequence). V dropped 3 bases and J dropped 7; count of bases not matched to a gene: 8. The CDR3 has 13 residues. CDR3 in amino acids: CAWSADRADEAFF. CDR3 nucleotides: TGTGCCTGGAGCGCCGACAGGGCGGATGAAGCTTTCTTT.

Here the CDR3 reads CSVVLGQGISSYEQYF. The CDR3 DNA reads TGCAGCGTTGTTTTGGGACAGGGAATATCCTCCTACGAGCAGTACTTC. The gene calls are TRBV29-1 and TRBJ2-7; 9 bases are shared with TRBD1. The CDR3 contains 16 residues. Germline loops: CDR1 SQVTM, CDR2 ANQGSEA. Trimming at V came to 4 bases and at J to 0 bases, leaving 10 bases not matched to a gene.

V gene TRBV7-9 combines with J gene TRBJ2-3; D is undetermined. CDR1 and CDR2 from the germline V gene are SEHNR and FQNEAQ (reference sequence). V lost 5 bases and J 4 bases, leaving 10 bases between the germline ends. This CDR3 is 13 amino acids long. DNA of the CDR3: TGTGCCAGCAGCCCCGACCTTGCAGATACGCAGTATTTT. Encoded protein: CASSPDLADTQYF. Looking up the rest from reference TRBV7-9 and TRBJ2-3 gives the full variable domain: DTGVSQNPRHKITKRGQNVTFRCDPISEHNRLYWYRQTLGQGPEFLTYFQNEAQLEKSRLLSDRFSAERPKGSFSTLEIQRTEQGDSAMYLCASSPDLADTQYFGPGTRLTVL.

DNA of the CDR3: TGTGCCAGCAGCCAGACAGGGTCATTCTACGAGCAGTACTTC. Translating gives CASSQTGSFYEQYF. The V gene is TRBV28, the J gene TRBJ2-7; 7 bases agree with TRBD1. This CDR3 contains 14 residues. Germline V gene sequence: CDR1 MDHEN, CDR2 SYDVKM. Trimming at V came to 6 bases and at J to 3 bases, leaving 8 bases not matched to a gene.